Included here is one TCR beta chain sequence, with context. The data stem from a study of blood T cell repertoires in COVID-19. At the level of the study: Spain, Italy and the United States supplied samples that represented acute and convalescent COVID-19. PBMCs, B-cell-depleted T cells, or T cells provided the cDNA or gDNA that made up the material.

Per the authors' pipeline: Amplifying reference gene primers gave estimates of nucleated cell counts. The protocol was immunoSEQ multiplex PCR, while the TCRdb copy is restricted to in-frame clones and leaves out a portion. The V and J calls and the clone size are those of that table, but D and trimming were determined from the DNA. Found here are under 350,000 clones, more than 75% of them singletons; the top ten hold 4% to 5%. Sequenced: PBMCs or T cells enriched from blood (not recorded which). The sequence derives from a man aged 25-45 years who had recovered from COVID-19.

The CDR3: CASSEPRGRRINEKLFF. Written as DNA, the CDR3 is TGTGCCAGCAGTGAACCGAGGGGGCGAAGGATTAATGAAAAACTGTTTTTT. The rearrangement uses TRBV25-1 and TRBJ1-4, with 7 bases that match TRBD1. Per the germline V gene, CDR1 is MGHDK and CDR2 is SYGVNS. CDR3 length equals 17 residues. The J segment lost 4 bases and the V segment lost 2 bases, leaving 10 bases of the junction unmatched.